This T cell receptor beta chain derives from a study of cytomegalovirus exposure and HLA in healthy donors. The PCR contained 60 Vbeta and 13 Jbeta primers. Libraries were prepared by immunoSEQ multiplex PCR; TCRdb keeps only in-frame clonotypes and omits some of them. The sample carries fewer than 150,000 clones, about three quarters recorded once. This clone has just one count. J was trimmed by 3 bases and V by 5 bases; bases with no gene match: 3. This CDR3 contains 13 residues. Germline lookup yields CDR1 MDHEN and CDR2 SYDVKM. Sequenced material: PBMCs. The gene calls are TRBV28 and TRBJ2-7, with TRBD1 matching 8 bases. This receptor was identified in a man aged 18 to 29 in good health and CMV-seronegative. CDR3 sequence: CASSRDRNYEQYF. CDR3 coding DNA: TGTGCCAGCAGTCGGGACAGGAACTACGAGCAGTACTTC.